These T cell receptor beta chains were read from a single sample in a study of response to subunit inactivated influenza vaccine. TCRdb redid the calling of the RT-PCR reads with MiXCR, one entry per CDR3 protein. Of fewer than 200,000 distinct CDR3 sequences listed, around 8.8% are singletons. The sequences come from non-naive T cells sorted from PBMCs, collected on the day of vaccination. These receptors originate from a man aged 45-65 years who received an inactivated influenza vaccine. The conserved cysteine and the conserved F or W are not part of the CDR3 here. The order of the fields is CDR3 length, J gene, V gene, CDR3 protein.

11 TRBJ2-3 TRBV25-1 ASSVAGVNTQY
11 TRBJ2-1 TRBV12-3/TRBV12-4 ASRRGTVREQF
16 TRBJ1-1 TRBV6-5 ASSYSPGQKGENTEAF
13 TRBJ1-4 TRBV20-1 SASNTGGSNEKLF
16 TRBJ2-3 TRBV5-1 ASSLVARGRLGTDTQY
14 TRBJ2-5 TRBV5-6 ASSHRDRTRVETQY
15 TRBJ2-1 TRBV5-1 ASSARLAGGPSYEQF
14 TRBJ1-5 TRBV2 ASSGERSTSNQPQH
17 TRBJ2-3 TRBV28 ASSSEWTGFAPSTDTQY
12 TRBJ1-1 TRBV5-1 ASSIRQGNTEAF